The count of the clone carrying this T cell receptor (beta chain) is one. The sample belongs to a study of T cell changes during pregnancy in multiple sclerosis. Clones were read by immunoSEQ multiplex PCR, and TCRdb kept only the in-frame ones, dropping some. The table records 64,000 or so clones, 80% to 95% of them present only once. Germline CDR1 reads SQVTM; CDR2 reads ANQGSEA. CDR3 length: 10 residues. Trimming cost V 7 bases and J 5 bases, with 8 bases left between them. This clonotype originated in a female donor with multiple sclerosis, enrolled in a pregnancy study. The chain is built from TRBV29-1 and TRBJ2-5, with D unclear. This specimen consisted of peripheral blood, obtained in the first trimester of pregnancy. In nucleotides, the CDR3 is TGCAGCGGGGCAGATGAGACCCAGTACTTC. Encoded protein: CSGADETQYF.